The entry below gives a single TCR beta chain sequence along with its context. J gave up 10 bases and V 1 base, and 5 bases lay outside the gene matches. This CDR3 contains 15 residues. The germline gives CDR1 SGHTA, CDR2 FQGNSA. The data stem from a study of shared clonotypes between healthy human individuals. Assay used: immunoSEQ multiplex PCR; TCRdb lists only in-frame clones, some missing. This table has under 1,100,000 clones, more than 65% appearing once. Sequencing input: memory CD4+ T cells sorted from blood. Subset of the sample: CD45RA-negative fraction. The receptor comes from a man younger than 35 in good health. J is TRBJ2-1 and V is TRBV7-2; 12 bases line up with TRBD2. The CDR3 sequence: CASSLGLAGAGEQFF. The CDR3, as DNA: TGTGCCAGCAGCTTAGGACTAGCGGGAGCAGGGGAGCAGTTCTTC.